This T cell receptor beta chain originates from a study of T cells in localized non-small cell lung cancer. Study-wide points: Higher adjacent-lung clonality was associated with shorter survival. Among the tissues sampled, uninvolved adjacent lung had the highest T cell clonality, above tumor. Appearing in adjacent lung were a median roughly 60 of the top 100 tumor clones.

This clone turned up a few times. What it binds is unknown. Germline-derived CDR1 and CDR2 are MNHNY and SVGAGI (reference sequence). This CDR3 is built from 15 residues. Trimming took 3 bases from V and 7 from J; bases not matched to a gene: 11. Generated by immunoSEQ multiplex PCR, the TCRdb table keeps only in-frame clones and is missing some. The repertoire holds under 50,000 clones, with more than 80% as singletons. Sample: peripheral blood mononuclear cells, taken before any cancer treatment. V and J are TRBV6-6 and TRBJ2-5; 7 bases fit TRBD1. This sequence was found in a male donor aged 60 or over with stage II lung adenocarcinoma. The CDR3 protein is CASSYEGAGSGTQYF. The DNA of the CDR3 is TGTGCCAGCAGTTATGAGGGGGCAGGGTCCGGGACCCAGTACTTC.